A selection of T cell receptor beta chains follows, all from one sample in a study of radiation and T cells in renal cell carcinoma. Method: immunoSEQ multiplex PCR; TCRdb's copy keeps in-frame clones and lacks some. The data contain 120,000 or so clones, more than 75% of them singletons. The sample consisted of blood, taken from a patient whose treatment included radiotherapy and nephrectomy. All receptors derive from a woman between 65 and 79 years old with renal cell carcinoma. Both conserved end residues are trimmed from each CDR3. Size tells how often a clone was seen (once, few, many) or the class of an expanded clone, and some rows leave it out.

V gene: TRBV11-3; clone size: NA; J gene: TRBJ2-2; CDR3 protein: ASSLTGGWTGELF
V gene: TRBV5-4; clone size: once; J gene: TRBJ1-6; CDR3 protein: ASSLVNSPLH
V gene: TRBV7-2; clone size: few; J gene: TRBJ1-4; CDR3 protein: ASSAQTATNEKLF
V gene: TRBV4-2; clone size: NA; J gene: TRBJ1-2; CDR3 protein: ASSQDGTGSGYT
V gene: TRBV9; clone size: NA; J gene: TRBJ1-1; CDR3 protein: ASSVGAVGHTEAF
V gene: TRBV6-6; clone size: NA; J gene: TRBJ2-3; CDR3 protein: ASSSGGAGDTQY
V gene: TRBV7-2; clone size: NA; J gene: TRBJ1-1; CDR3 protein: ASSLMSSNTEAF
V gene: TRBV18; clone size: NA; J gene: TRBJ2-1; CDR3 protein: ASSPETGRQNEQF
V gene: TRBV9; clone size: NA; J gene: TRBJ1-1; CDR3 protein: ASSVVGQGANAF
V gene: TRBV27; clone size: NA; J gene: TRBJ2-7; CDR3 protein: ASSFWASGEAQY
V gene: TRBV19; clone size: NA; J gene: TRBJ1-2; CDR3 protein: ASSNGQFNYGYT
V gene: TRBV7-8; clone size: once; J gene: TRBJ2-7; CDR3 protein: ASSRGGLPYEQY
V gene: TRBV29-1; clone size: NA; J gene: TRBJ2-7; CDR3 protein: SVLPGQGLGQY
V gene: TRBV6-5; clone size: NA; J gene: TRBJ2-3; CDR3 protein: ASSYGGTGTDTQY
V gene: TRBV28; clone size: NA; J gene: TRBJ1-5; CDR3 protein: ASRQGAGVGSNQPQH
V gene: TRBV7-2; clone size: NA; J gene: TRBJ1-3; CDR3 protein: ASSLIGIGNTIY